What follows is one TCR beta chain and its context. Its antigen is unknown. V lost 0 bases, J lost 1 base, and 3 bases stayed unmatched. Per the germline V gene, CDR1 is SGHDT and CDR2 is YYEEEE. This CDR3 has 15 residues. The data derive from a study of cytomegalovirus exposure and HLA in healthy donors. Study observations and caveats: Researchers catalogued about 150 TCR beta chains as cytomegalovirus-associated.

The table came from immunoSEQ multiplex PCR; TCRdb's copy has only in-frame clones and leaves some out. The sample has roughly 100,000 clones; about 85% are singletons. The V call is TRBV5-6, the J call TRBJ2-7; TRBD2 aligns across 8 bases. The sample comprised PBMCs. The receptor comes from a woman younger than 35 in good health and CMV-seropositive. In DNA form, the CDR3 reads TGTGCCAGCAGCTTGGGACTAGCGCCGTCCTACGAGCAGTACTTC. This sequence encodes CASSLGLAPSYEQYF. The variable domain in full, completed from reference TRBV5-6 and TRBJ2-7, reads DAGVTQSPTHLIKTRGQQVTLRCSPKSGHDTVSWYQQALGQGPQFIFQYYEEEERQRGNFPDRFSGHQFPNYSSELNVNALLLGDSALYLCASSLGLAPSYEQYFGPGTRLTVT.